This is a list of T cell receptor beta chains from one sample in a study of T cell repertoires in cytomegalovirus infection. TCRdb reprocessed the reads with MiXCR, giving one entry per CDR3 protein. The repertoire holds 200,000 to 250,000 distinct CDR3 sequences, 22% seen once, with over 15% in the top ten. The specimen was CD8+ T cells from PBMCs. Receptor source: a human donor in good health (CMV status not recorded). Some clones in this sample may be carry-over from other donors' samples. Each CDR3 is given with its conserved first and last residue. The order of the fields is clone size, CDR3 length, V gene, J gene, D gene, CDR3 DNA, CDR3 protein. A D gene is named only where the DNA matches it firmly. The size of a clone is reported for some rows only, either as once, few or many, or as a class for expanded clones.

>many|13|TRBV20-1|TRBJ2-3|.
TGCAGTGCTCCCCTGTGGGAAACAGATACGCAGTATTTT
CSAPLWETDTQYF
>few|16|TRBV29-1|TRBJ2-1|TRBD2
TGCAGCGAAATAGCGGGTTTGTCAAGCTCCTACAATGAGCAGTTCTTC
CSEIAGLSSSYNEQFF
>few|15|TRBV12-3/TRBV12-4|TRBJ2-3|TRBD1
TGTGCCAGCAGTTCAGGGACAGGGTATACAGATACGCAGTATTTT
CASSSGTGYTDTQYF
>few|11|TRBV2|TRBJ2-1|.
TGTGCCAGCAGTTTGTCTGGGGCCGAGTTCTTC
CASSLSGAEFF
>.|11|TRBV28|TRBJ2-1|.
TGTGCCAGCAGTTCTAGGAATGAGCAGTTCTTC
CASSSRNEQFF
>many|15|TRBV28|TRBJ1-5|TRBD1
TGTGCCAGCAGTACTGACAGGGGTAGCAATCAGCCCCAGCATTTT
CASSTDRGSNQPQHF
>few|14|TRBV15|TRBJ2-7|.
TGTGCCACCAGCAGCGCCCGGGGGTCCTACGAGCAGTACTTC
CATSSARGSYEQYF
>.|14|TRBV12-3/TRBV12-4|TRBJ2-3|TRBD1
TGTGCCAGCAGTTTGAGCAGGGGGCCAGATACGCAGTATTTT
CASSLSRGPDTQYF
>many|16|TRBV5-4|TRBJ1-2|TRBD1
TGTGCCAGCAGCCCCGGGACAGGGGATCTTAACTATGGCTACACCTTC
CASSPGTGDLNYGYTF
>many|12|TRBV29-1|TRBJ2-1|.
TGCAGCGTTGTAGAGTTCACAAGTGAGCAGTTCTTC
CSVVEFTSEQFF
>.|15|TRBV15|TRBJ2-3|TRBD2
TGTGCCACCAATCTAGCGGGGACTAGCACAGATACGCAGTATTTT
CATNLAGTSTDTQYF
>few|15|TRBV2|TRBJ1-6|.
TGTGCCAGCAGTGAGTCGGGGGCGAATAATTCACCCCTCCACTTT
CASSESGANNSPLHF
>few|10|TRBV2|TRBJ2-1|.
TGTGCCAGCAGTGGGGGACTCTTACTCTTC
CASSGGLLLF
>.|15|TRBV6-6|TRBJ2-5|.
TGTGCCAGCAGTTACCCCCCCACGGGCGAAGAGACCCAGTACTTC
CASSYPPTGEETQYF
>.|15|TRBV27|TRBJ1-1|.
TGTGCCAGCAGTTTGGGACGCATCCCTGACACTGAAGCTTTCTTT
CASSLGRIPDTEAFF
>many|14|TRBV7-8|TRBJ1-1|.
TGTGCCAGCAGCTTAGGGGGAATGAACACTGAAGCTTTCTTT
CASSLGGMNTEAFF
>once|14|TRBV19|TRBJ1-1|.
TGTGCCAGTAGTATAGATGGCGGGACCCCTGAAGCTTTCTTT
CASSIDGGTPEAFF
>many|16|TRBV6-2/TRBV6-3|TRBJ2-2|.
TGTGCCAGCAGTTACTCCTGGGGCCTGAACACCGGGGAGCTGTTTTTT
CASSYSWGLNTGELFF
>.|15|TRBV11-2|TRBJ1-1|TRBD1
TGTGCCAGCAGCTTAGTGAGGACAGGGGGCACTGAAGCTTTCTTT
CASSLVRTGGTEAFF
>few|15|TRBV5-5|TRBJ2-1|.
TGTGCCAGCAGCTTGACTTGGAGCTCCTACAATGAGCAGTTCTTC
CASSLTWSSYNEQFF
>many|15|TRBV7-6|TRBJ2-1|TRBD2
TGTGCCAGCAGCCAGAGCGGGGGAGACTACAATGAGCAGTTCTTC
CASSQSGGDYNEQFF
>.|14|TRBV12-3/TRBV12-4|TRBJ2-5|TRBD2
TGTGCCAGCAGTGCGGGGACTAGCGAAGAGACCCAGTACTTC
CASSAGTSEETQYF
>.|17|TRBV11-2|TRBJ2-2|.
TGTGCCAGCAGCTTAGATCCTGGGCTCGCGAACACCGGGGAGCTGTTTTTT
CASSLDPGLANTGELFF